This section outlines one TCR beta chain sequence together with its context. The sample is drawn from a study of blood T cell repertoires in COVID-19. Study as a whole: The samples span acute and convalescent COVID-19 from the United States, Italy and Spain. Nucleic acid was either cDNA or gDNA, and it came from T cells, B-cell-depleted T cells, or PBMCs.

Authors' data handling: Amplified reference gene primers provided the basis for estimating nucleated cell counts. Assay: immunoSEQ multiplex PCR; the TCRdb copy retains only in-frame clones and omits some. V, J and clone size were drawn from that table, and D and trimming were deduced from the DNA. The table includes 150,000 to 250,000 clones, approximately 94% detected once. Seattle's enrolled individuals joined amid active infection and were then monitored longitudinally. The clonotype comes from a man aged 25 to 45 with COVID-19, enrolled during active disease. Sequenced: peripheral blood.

As DNA, the CDR3 is TGTGCCAGCAGCCCCCTCGGGACAGCATATGGCTACACCTTC. Amino acids: CASSPLGTAYGYTF. The chain has TRBV7-2 and TRBJ1-2, with TRBD1 matching 7 bases. The CDR3 runs to 14 residues. Trimming at V came to 5 bases and at J to 5 bases, leaving 8 bases not matched to a gene. The germline V gene encodes CDR1 SGHTA and CDR2 FQGNSA.